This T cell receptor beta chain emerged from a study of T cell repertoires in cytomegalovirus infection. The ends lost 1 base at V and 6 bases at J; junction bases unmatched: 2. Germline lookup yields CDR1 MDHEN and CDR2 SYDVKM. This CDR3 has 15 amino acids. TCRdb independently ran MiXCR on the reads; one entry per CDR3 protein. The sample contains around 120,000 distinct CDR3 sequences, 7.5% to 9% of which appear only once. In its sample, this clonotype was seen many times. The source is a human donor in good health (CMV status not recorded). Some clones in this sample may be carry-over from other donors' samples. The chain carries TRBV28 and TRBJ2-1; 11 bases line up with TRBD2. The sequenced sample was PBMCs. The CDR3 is CASSLLAGGLNEQFF. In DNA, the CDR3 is TGTGCCAGCAGTTTATTAGCGGGGGGGCTCAATGAGCAGTTCTTC.